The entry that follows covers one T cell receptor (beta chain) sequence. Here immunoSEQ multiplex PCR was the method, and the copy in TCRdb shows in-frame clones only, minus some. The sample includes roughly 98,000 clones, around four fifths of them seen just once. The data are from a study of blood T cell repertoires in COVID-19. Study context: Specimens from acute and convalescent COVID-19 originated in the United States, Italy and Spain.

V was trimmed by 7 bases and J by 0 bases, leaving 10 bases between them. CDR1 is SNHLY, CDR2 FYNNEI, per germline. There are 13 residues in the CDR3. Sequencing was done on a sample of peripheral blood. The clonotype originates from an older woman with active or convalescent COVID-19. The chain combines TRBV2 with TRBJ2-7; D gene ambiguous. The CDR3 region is CASNPWSSYEQYF. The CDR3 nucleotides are TGTGCCAGCAATCCCTGGAGCTCCTACGAGCAGTACTTC.